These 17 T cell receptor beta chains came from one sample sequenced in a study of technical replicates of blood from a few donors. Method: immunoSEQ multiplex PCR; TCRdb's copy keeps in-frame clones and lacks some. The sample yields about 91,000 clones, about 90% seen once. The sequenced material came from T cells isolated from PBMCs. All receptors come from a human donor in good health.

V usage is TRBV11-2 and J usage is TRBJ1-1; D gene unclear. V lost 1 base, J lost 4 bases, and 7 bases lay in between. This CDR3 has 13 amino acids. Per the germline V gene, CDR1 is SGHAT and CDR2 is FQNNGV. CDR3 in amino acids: CASSLGQITEAFF. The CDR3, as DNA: TGTGCCAGCAGCTTAGGGCAGATCACTGAAGCTTTCTTT.

The CDR3 DNA reads as TGTGCCAGCAGTTTAACAGGACAAAATAGCAATCAGCCCCAGCATTTT. Translation gives CASSLTGQNSNQPQHF. The chain is built from TRBV28 and TRBJ1-5; tentative D call: TRBD1 (5 bases). Trimming took off 2 bases at V and 0 bases at J, with 11 bases between the two ends. This CDR3 region has 16 residues. Germline V gene sequence: CDR1 MDHEN, CDR2 SYDVKM.

The CDR3 reads CASSIEGRYGYTF. CDR3 DNA sequence: TGTGCCAGTAGTATCGAGGGTCGCTATGGCTACACCTTC. The V gene is TRBV19, the J gene TRBJ1-2; D is uncertain. The CDR3 spans 13 residues. From germline, CDR1 is LNHDA and CDR2 SQIVND (reference sequence). V gave up 3 bases and J gave up 4 bases, with 9 bases separating them.

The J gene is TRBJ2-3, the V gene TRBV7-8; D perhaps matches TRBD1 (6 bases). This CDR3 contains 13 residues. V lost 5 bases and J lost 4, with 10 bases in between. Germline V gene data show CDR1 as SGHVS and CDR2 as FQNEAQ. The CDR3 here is CASSPQGADTQYF. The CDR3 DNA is TGTGCCAGCAGCCCACAGGGCGCAGATACGCAGTATTTT.

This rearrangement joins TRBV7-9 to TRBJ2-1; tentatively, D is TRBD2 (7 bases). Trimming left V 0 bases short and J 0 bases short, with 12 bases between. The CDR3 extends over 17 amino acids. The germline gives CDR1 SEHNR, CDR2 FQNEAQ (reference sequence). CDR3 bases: TGTGCCAGCAGCTTAGCTAACGGGGGGCCCTCCTACAATGAGCAGTTCTTC. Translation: CASSLANGGPSYNEQFF.

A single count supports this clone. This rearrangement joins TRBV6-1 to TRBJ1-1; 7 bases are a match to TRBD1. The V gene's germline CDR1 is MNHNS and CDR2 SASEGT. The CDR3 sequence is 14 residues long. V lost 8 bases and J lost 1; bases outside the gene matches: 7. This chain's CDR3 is CASPTQGPNTEAFF. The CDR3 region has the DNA TGTGCCAGCCCCACACAGGGGCCGAACACTGAAGCTTTCTTT.

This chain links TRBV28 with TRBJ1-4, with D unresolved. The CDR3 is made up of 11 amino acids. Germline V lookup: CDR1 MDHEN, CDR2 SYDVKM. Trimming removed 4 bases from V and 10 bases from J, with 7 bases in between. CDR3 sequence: CASSSEGKLFF. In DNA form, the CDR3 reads TGTGCCAGCAGTTCCGAGGGAAAACTGTTTTTT. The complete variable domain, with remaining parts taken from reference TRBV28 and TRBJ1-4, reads DVKVTQSSRYLVKRTGEKVFLECVQDMDHENMFWYRQDPGLGLRLIYFSYDVKMKEKGDIPEGYSVSREKKERFSLILESASTNQTSMYLCASSSEGKLFFGSGTQLSVL.

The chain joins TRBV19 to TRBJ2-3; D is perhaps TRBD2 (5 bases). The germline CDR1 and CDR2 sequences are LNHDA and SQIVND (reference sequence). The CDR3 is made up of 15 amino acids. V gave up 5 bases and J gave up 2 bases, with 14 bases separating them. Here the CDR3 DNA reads TGTGCCAGTAGTCCGACTGGGCTAGCCACAGATACGCAGTATTTT. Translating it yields CASSPTGLATDTQYF.

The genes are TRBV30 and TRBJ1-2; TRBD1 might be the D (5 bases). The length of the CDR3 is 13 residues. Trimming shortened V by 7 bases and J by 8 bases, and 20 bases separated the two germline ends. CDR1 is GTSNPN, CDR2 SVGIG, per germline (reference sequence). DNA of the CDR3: TGTGCCTCAACTCGTGCTCGGGGGAACGGCTACACCTTC. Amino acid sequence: CASTRARGNGYTF. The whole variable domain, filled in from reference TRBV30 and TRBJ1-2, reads SQTIHQWPATLVQPVGSPLSLECTVEGTSNPNLYWYRQAAGRGLQLLFYSVGIGQISSEVPQNLSASRPQDRQFILSSKKLLLSDSGFYLCASTRARGNGYTFGSGTRLTVV.

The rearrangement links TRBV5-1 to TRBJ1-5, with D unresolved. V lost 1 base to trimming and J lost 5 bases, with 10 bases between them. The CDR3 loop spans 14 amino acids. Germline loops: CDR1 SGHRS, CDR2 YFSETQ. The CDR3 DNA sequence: TGCGCCAGCAGCTTGACCGGCGGGGATCAGCCCCAGCATTTT. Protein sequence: CASSLTGGDQPQHF.

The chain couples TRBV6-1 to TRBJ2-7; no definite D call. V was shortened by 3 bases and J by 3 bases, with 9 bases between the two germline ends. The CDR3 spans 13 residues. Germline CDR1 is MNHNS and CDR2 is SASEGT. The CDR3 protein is CASSDPTYYEQYF. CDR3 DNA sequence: TGTGCCAGCAGTGACCCTACCTACTACGAGCAGTACTTC.

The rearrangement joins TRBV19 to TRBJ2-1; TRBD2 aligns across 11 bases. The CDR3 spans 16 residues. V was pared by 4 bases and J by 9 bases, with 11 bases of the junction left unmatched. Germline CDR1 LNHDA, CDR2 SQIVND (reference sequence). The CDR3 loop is CASSTVSGGAGVEQFF. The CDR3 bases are TGTGCCAGTAGTACCGTTAGCGGGGGGGCCGGGGTTGAGCAGTTCTTC.

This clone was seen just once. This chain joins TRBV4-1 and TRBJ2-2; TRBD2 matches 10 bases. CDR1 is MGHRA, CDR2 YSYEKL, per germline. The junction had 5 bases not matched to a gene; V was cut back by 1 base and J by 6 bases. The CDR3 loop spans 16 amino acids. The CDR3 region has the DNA TGCGCCAGCAGCCAAGGGGCTAGCGGGAGACCCGGGGAGCTGTTTTTT. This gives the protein CASSQGASGRPGELFF.

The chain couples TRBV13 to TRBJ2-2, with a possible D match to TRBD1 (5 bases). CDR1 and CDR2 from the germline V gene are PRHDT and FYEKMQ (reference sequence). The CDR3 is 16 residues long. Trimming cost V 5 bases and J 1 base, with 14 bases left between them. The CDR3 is CASSPVGRLNTGELFF. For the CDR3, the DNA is TGTGCCAGCAGCCCCGTGGGGCGGCTGAACACCGGGGAGCTGTTTTTT. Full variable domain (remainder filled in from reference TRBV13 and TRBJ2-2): AAGVIQSPRHLIKEKRETATLKCYPIPRHDTVYWYQQGPGQDPQFLISFYEKMQSDKGSIPDRFSAQQFSDYHSELNMSSLELGDSALYFCASSPVGRLNTGELFFGEGSRLTVL.

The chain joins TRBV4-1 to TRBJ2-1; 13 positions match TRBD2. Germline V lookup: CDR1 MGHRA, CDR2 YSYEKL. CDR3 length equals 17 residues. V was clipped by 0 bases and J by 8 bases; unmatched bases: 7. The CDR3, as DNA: TGCGCCAGCAGCCAAGACCGGACTAGCGGGAGTGTCCATGAGCAGTTCTTC. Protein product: CASSQDRTSGSVHEQFF.

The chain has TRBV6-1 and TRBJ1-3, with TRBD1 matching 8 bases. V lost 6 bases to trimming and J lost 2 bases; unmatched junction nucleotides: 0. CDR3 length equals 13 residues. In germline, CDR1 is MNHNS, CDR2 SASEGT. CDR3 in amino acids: CASRTGAGNTIYF. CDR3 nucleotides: TGTGCCAGCAGGACAGGGGCTGGAAACACCATATATTTT.

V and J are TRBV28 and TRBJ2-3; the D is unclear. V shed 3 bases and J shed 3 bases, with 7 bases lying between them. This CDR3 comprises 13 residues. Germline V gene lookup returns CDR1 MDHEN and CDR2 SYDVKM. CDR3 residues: CASSFMRTDTQYF. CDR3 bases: TGTGCCAGCAGTTTTATGAGGACAGATACGCAGTATTTT. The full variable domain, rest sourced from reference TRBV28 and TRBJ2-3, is DVKVTQSSRYLVKRTGEKVFLECVQDMDHENMFWYRQDPGLGLRLIYFSYDVKMKEKGDIPEGYSVSREKKERFSLILESASTNQTSMYLCASSFMRTDTQYFGPGTRLTVL.